The 9 T cell receptor beta chains presented below share a single source sample, sequenced in a study of PD-1 blockade in classical Hodgkin lymphoma. This table comes from immunoSEQ multiplex PCR, and its TCRdb copy is limited to in-frame clones, with some not included. The table includes about 47,000 clones, roughly 90% detected once. Regarding time point: cycle 4 day 1 (C4D1), after less than seven weeks of nivolumab. After autologous stem cell transplantation all patients relapsed, and prior brentuximab vedotin exposure differed between cohorts. The material was peripheral blood mononuclear cells (PBMCs), obtained before the fourth cycle of nivolumab. These receptors came from a human donor with classical Hodgkin lymphoma.

The chain's CDR3 is CASSLGGEQYF. The CDR3 nucleotides are TGTGCCAGCAGTTTAGGGGGCGAGCAGTACTTC. The V gene is TRBV27, the J gene TRBJ2-7, with D perhaps being TRBD1 or TRBD2 (5 bases each). The CDR3 length is 11 residues. CDR1 MNHEY and CDR2 SMNVEV come from the germline V gene (reference sequence). Between the trimmed V and J ends, which lost 2 bases and 6 bases, there was a span of 5 bases.

This chain joins TRBV19 and TRBJ2-7, with D possibly TRBD1 on 6 matching bases. V was clipped by 9 bases and J by 2 bases, with 14 bases between them. The CDR3 covers 13 residues. Germline CDR1 LNHDA, CDR2 SQIVND (reference sequence). The CDR3: CASRGLSTYEQYF. The DNA for the CDR3 is TGTGCCAGCAGGGGCCTCTCTACCTACGAGCAGTACTTC.

The chain carries TRBV14 and TRBJ1-1; weak D call: TRBD1 (5 bases). V shed 2 bases and J shed 3 bases, with 13 bases lying between them. This CDR3 is 15 amino acids long. CDR1 is SGHDN, CDR2 FVKESK, per germline. The CDR3 reads CASSQIAGRDTEAFF. The CDR3 bases are TGTGCCAGCAGCCAAATAGCAGGGAGGGACACTGAAGCTTTCTTT.

V gene TRBV15 combines with J gene TRBJ1-2; tentatively, D is TRBD1 (5 bases). There are 15 residues in the CDR3. The V end was cut by 1 base, the J end by 2 bases, with 11 bases between. CDR1 LNHNV and CDR2 YYDKDF come from the germline V gene (reference sequence). The CDR3 DNA follows: TGTGCCACCAGCAGAGGGGGCGGGCCCAACTATGGCTACACCTTC. Protein product: CATSRGGGPNYGYTF.

Remarks on this clone: This specimen includes other DNA sequences encoding the same CDR3. The V and J genes are TRBV30 and TRBJ1-1, with D tentatively TRBD1 (6 bases). There are 17 residues in the CDR3. Per germline, CDR1 GTSNPN and CDR2 SVGIG (reference sequence). V shed 3 bases and J shed 6 bases, with 26 bases lying between them. CDR3 loop: CAWRRGGRRADSAEAFF. CDR3 nucleotide sequence: TGTGCCTGGAGGCGGGGGGGCAGGAGGGCGGACTCCGCTGAAGCTTTCTTT.

The J gene is TRBJ2-3, the V gene TRBV19; D unclear. Trimming removed 9 bases at V and 4 bases at J, with 11 bases between. The CDR3 has 12 residues. Germline loops: CDR1 LNHDA, CDR2 SQIVND (reference sequence). The CDR3 loop is CASRTAPDTQYF. The DNA of the CDR3 is TGTGCCAGCCGGACGGCTCCAGATACGCAGTATTTT.

V is TRBV23-1 and J is TRBJ2-2; TRBD2 matches at 9 bases. TRBV23-1 is annotated as an ORF whose role is uncertain. This CDR3 comprises 17 residues. The ends lost 0 bases at V and 0 bases at J; junction bases unmatched: 2. This CDR3 reads CASSQSRLAANTGELFF. CDR3 bases: TGCGCCAGCAGTCAATCGCGACTAGCGGCGAACACCGGGGAGCTGTTTTTT.

V gene TRBV6-1 combines with J gene TRBJ2-6; D gene ambiguous. V lost 3 bases to trimming and J lost 1 base, with 7 bases between them. The CDR3 loop spans 15 amino acids. CDR1 is MNHNS and CDR2 is SASEGT in the germline V gene. The CDR3 sequence is CASSESGSGANVLTF. The CDR3 DNA reads as TGTGCCAGCAGTGAGTCCGGGTCTGGGGCCAACGTCCTGACTTTC.

The rearrangement uses TRBV7-2 and TRBJ2-7; 8 nucleotides align to TRBD2. Germline CDR1 and CDR2: SGHTA and FQGNSA. V lost 0 bases, J lost 12 bases, and 10 bases stayed unmatched. The CDR3 loop spans 14 amino acids. In DNA, the CDR3 is TGTGCCAGCAGCTTAGCGTTATGGGTAGCGGGGCCGTACTTC. It yields the protein CASSLALWVAGPYF.